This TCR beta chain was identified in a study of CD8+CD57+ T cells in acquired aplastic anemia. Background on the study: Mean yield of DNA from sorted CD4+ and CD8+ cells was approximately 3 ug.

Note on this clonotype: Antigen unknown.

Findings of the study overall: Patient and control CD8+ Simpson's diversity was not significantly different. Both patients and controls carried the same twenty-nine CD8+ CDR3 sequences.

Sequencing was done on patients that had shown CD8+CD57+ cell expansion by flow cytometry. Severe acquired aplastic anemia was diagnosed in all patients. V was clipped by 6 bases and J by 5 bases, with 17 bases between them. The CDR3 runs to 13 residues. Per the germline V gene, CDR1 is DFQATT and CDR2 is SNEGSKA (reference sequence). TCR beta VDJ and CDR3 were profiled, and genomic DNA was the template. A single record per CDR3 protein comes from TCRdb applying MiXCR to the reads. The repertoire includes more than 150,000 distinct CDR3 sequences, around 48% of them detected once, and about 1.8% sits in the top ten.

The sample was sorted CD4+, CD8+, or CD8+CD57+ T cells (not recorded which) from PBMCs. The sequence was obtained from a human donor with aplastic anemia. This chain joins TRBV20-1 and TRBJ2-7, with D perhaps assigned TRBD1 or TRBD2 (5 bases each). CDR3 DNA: TGCAGTGCCATGGGGGAACTGGGGGACGAGCAGTACTTC. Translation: CSAMGELGDEQYF.